The present T cell receptor beta chain was sequenced within a study of PD-L1 blockade in urothelial cancer. Some clones are missing from TCRdb's copy, which holds only in-frame ones; the method was immunoSEQ multiplex PCR. The sample yields 50,000 to 55,000 clones, around 80% seen once. Time point: pretreatment peripheral blood. The sample consisted of PBMCs, taken around atezolizumab (anti-PD-L1) treatment. The clonotype was recovered from a man between 65 and 85 years old with urothelial cancer.

The CDR3 DNA sequence: TGTGCCAGCAGTTTAACCCTAGCGGGGCCCAGCACAGATACGCAGTATTTT. This sequence encodes CASSLTLAGPSTDTQYF. The chain combines TRBV27 with TRBJ2-3, with TRBD2 matching over 9 bases. Germline CDR1 reads MNHEY; CDR2 reads SMNVEV (reference sequence). This CDR3 has 17 residues. The V segment lost 2 bases and the J segment 0 bases; nucleotides outside the gene matches: 6.